The source of this T cell receptor beta chain is a study of cytomegalovirus exposure and HLA in healthy donors. About the research overall: Samples from HLA-typed donors yielded around 85 million unique TCRs in an early data release. Study-level findings and limits: Reported results showed that the classifier diagnosed cytomegalovirus status with high specificity and sensitivity. Later work associated roughly 17,000 TCR beta sequences with HLA alleles at 0.05 false discovery rate.

With 60 Vbeta and 13 Jbeta primers, the PCR was carried out. TCRdb keeps only in-frame clones here, not all; method: immunoSEQ multiplex PCR. There are around 150,000 clones in the sample; around 79% occur only once, and about 6.8% lies in the top ten. This clone was seen only a few times. Its target is unknown. The receptor was isolated from a man aged 40-49 years in good health and CMV-seropositive. The sequencing sample was made of PBMCs.

For the CDR3, the DNA is TGTGCCAGCAGTACCCCGAGTGTTTATAGCAATCAGCCCCAGCATTTT. This sequence encodes CASSTPSVYSNQPQHF. V gene TRBV27 combines with J gene TRBJ1-5; D call uncertain. Germline CDR1 is MNHEY and CDR2 is SMNVEV (reference sequence). V lost 5 bases and J 0 bases, leaving 14 bases between the germline ends. This CDR3 has 16 residues.